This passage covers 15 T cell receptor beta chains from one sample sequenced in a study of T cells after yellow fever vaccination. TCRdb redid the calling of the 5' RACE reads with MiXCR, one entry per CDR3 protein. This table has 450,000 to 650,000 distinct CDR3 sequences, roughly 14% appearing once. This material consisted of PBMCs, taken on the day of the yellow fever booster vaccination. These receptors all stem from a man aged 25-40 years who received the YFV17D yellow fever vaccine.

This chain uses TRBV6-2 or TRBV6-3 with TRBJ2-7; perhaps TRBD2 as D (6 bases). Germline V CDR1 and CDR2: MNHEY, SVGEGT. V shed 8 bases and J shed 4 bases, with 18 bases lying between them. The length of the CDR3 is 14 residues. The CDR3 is CASWSGPGLYEQYF. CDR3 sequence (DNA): TGTGCCAGCTGGAGCGGGCCTGGCCTATACGAGCAGTACTTC.

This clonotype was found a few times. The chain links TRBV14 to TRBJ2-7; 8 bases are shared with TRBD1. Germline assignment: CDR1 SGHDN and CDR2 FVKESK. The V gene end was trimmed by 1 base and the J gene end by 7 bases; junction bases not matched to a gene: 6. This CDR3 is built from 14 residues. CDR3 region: CASSQGQGAWEQYF. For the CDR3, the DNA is TGTGCCAGCAGCCAAGGCCAGGGGGCGTGGGAGCAGTACTTC.

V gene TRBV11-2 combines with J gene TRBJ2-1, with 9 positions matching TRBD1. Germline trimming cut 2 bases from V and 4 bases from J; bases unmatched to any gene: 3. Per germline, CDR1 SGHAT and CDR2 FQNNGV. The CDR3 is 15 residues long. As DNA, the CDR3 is TGTGCCAGCAGCTTAACGACAGGGGGGTACAATGAGCAGTTCTTC. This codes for CASSLTTGGYNEQFF.

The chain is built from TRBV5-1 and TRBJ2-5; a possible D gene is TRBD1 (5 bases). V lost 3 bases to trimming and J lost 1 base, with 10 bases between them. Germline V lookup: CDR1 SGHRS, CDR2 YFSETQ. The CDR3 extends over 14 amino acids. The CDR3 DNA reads TGCGCCAGCAGCTATAGACAGATCCAAGAGACCCAGTACTTC. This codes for CASSYRQIQETQYF.

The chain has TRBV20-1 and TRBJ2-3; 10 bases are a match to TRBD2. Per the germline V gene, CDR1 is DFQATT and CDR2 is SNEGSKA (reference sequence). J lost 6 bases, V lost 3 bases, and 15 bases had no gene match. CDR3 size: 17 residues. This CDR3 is CSASRGLAIRKSDTQYF. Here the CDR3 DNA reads TGCAGTGCTAGCCGGGGACTAGCGATACGAAAATCGGATACGCAGTATTTT.

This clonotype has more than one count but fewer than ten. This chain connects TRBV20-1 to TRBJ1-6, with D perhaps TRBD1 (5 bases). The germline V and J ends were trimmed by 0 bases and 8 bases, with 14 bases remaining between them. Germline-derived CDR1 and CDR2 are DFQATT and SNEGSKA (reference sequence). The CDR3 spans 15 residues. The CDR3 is CSARDPPGSDSPLHF. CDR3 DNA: TGCAGTGCTAGAGATCCCCCAGGGTCGGATTCACCCCTCCACTTT.

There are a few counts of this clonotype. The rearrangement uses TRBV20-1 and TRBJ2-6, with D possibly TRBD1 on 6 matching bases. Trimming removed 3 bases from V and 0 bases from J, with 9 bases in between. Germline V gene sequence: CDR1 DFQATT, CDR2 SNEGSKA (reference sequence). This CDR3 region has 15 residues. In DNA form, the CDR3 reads TGCAGTGCTAGCACAGGGCCCTCTGGGGCCAACGTCCTGACTTTC. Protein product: CSASTGPSGANVLTF.

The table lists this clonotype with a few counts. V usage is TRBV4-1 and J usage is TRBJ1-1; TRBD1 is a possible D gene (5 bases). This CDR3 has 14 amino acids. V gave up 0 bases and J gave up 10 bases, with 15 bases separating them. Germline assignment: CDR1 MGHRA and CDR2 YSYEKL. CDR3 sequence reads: CASSQDHAGSAAFF. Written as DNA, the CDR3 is TGCGCCAGCAGCCAAGATCATGCAGGGTCAGCAGCTTTCTTT.

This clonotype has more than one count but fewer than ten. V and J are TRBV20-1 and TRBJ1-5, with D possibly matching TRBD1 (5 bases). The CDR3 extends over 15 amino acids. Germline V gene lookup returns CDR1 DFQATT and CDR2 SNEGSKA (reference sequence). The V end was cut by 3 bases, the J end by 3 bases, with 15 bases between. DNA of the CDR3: TGCAGTGCTAGTCCCTCGACAGTTTACAATCAGCCCCAGCATTTT. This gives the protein CSASPSTVYNQPQHF.

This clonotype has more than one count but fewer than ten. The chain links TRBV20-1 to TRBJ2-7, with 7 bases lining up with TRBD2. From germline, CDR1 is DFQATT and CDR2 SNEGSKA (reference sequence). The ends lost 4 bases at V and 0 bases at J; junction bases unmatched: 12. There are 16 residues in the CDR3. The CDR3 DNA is TGCAGTGCTATACTCCGGGGGGAGCGGGGCTCCTACGAGCAGTACTTC. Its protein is CSAILRGERGSYEQYF.

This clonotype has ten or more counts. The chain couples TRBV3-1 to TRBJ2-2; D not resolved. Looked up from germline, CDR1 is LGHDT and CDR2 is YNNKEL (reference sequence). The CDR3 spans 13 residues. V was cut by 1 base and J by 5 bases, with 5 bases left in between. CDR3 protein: CASSQVTTGELFF. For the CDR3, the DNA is TGTGCCAGCAGCCAAGTCACTACCGGGGAGCTGTTTTTT. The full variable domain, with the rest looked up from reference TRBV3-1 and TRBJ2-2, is DTAVSQTPKYLVTQMGNDKSIKCEQNLGHDTMYWYKQDSKKFLKIMFSYNNKELIINETVPNRFSPKSPDKAHLNLHINSLELGDSAVYFCASSQVTTGELFFGEGSRLTVL.

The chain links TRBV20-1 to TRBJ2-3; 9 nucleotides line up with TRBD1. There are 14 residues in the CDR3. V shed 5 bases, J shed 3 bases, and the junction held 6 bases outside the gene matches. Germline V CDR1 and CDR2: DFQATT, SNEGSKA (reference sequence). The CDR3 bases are TGCAGTGCTTATGGACAGGGGAATACAGATACGCAGTATTTT. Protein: CSAYGQGNTDTQYF.

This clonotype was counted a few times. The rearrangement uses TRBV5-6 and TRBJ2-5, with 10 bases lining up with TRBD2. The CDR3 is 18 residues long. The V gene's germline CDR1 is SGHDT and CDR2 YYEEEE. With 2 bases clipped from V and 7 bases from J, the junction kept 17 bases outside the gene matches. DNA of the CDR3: TGTGCCAGCAGCTTAGCGGGAGGGACGTCTATCCTCCCGGGGACCCAGTACTTC. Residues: CASSLAGGTSILPGTQYF.

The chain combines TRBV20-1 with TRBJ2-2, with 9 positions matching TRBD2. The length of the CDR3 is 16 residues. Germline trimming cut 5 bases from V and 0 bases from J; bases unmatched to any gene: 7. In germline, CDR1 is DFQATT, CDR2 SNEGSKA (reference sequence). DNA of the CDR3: TGCAGTGCTGCCGGGACTAGCACAGCGAACACCGGGGAGCTGTTTTTT. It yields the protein CSAAGTSTANTGELFF.

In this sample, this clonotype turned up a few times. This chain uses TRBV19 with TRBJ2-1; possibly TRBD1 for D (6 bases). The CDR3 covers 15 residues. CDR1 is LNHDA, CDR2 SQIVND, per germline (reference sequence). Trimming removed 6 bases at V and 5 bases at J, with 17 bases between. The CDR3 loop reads CASRPRDTIDNEQFF. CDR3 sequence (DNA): TGTGCCAGTAGACCCCGGGACACCATTGACAATGAGCAGTTCTTC.